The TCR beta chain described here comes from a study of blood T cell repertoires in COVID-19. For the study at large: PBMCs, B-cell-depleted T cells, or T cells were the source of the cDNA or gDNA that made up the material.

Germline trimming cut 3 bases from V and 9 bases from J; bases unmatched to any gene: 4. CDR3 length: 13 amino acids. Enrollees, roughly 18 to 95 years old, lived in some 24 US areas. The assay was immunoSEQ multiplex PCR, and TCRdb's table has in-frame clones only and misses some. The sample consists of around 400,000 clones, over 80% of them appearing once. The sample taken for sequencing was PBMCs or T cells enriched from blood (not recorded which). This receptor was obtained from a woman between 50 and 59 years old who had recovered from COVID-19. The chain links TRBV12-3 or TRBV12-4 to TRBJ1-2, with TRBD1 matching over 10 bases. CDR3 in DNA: TGTGCCAGCAGTTTCTGGGGACAGGGGCGCTACACCTTC. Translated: CASSFWGQGRYTF.